This passage covers 5 T cell receptor beta chains from one sample sequenced in a study of radiotherapy plus CTLA-4 blockade in lung cancer. Data came from immunoSEQ multiplex PCR; TCRdb stores just in-frame clones and leaves some out. Of roughly 88,000 clones listed, 80% to 90% are singletons. Sequencing was performed on peripheral blood, taken from a patient treated with radiotherapy plus ipilimumab. The receptor source for this set is a human donor with non-small cell lung cancer who had stable disease on radiotherapy plus ipilimumab.

This clone was detected only a few times. V gene TRBV7-9 combines with J gene TRBJ2-7, with D uncertain. Trimming removed 3 bases at V and 2 bases at J, with 5 bases between. This CDR3 comprises 12 residues. Germline values: CDR1 SEHNR, CDR2 FQNEAQ (reference sequence). This CDR3 reads CASSFRAYEQYF. Written as DNA, the CDR3 is TGTGCCAGCAGCTTCCGAGCCTACGAGCAGTACTTC. The full variable domain, with the rest looked up from reference TRBV7-9 and TRBJ2-7, is DTGVSQNPRHKITKRGQNVTFRCDPISEHNRLYWYRQTLGQGPEFLTYFQNEAQLEKSRLLSDRFSAERPKGSFSTLEIQRTEQGDSAMYLCASSFRAYEQYFGPGTRLTVT.

The chain has TRBV30 and TRBJ1-5, with D perhaps matching TRBD1 (6 bases). This CDR3 spans 15 amino acids. Looked up from germline, CDR1 is GTSNPN and CDR2 is SVGIG (reference sequence). V was cut by 5 bases and J by 0 bases, with 14 bases left in between. The CDR3 bases are TGTGCCTGGGCGGGCGGACAGTATAGCAATCAGCCCCAGCATTTT. It encodes CAWAGGQYSNQPQHF.

This clone has only a few counts. J is TRBJ1-2 and V is TRBV19, with a possible D match to TRBD1 (5 bases). The V end was cut by 6 bases, the J end by 8 bases, with 22 bases between. CDR1 LNHDA and CDR2 SQIVND come from the germline V gene (reference sequence). The CDR3 is 15 residues long. CDR3 sequence (DNA): TGTGCCAGTAGGAGCGGGGACTCCCCCCTATGGGGCTACACCTTC. This gives the protein CASRSGDSPLWGYTF. The full variable domain, completed using reference TRBV19 and TRBJ1-2, is DGGITQSPKYLFRKEGQNVTLSCEQNLNHDAMYWYRQDPGQGLRLIYYSQIVNDFQKGDIAEGYSVSREKKESFPLTVTSAQKNPTAFYLCASRSGDSPLWGYTFGSGTRLTVV.

The chain is built from TRBV7-3 and TRBJ1-3; D is perhaps TRBD1 (6 bases). The CDR3 spans 15 residues. The germline CDR1 and CDR2 sequences are SGHTA and FQGTGA. Trimming took 9 bases from V and 0 from J, leaving 15 bases between them. The CDR3 DNA reads TGTGCCAGTTCCACCCAGGGACACTCTGGAAACACCATATATTTT. Protein sequence: CASSTQGHSGNTIYF.

This sequence joins TRBV10-3 and TRBJ1-1; 7 bases are a match to TRBD1. V lost 4 bases and J lost 8; bases outside the gene matches: 4. The CDR3 spans 12 residues. From germline, CDR1 is ENHRY and CDR2 SYGVKD. Here the CDR3 reads CAISGQDREAFF. The DNA for the CDR3 is TGTGCCATCAGTGGGCAGGACAGGGAAGCTTTCTTT.